The 20 T cell receptor beta chains below come from one sample, sequenced in a study of blood T cell repertoires in COVID-19. Sequencing was performed with immunoSEQ multiplex PCR; in TCRdb, only in-frame clones are kept and a portion is missing. In the table there are about 110,000 clones, about three quarters of which are singletons. Specimen: peripheral blood. The receptor set was obtained from a woman in her forties with acute or convalescent COVID-19.

This clone was observed a few times. V usage is TRBV28 and J usage is TRBJ1-5; D is unresolved. V lost 3 bases, J lost 5 bases, and 8 bases lay in between. This CDR3 spans 13 amino acids. The germline CDR1 and CDR2 sequences are MDHEN and SYDVKM. The CDR3 DNA sequence: TGTGCCAGCAGTTTGGTAGGAGATCAGCCCCAGCATTTT. It encodes CASSLVGDQPQHF.

This clone was observed a single time. The rearrangement uses TRBV28 and TRBJ2-6; 10 bases are a match to TRBD1. V lost 2 bases to trimming and J lost 0 bases; unmatched junction nucleotides: 7. The CDR3 spans 19 residues. CDR1 MDHEN and CDR2 SYDVKM come from the germline V gene. The CDR3 here is CASSLIRDRGASGANVLTF. The CDR3, as DNA: TGTGCCAGCAGTTTAATCCGGGACAGGGGCGCCTCTGGGGCCAACGTCCTGACTTTC. Drawing the rest from reference TRBV28 and TRBJ2-6, the complete variable domain is DVKVTQSSRYLVKRTGEKVFLECVQDMDHENMFWYRQDPGLGLRLIYFSYDVKMKEKGDIPEGYSVSREKKERFSLILESASTNQTSMYLCASSLIRDRGASGANVLTFGAGSRLTVL.

The chain employs TRBV28 and TRBJ1-5; TRBD1 aligns across 12 bases. The CDR3 loop spans 16 amino acids. CDR1 is MDHEN, CDR2 SYDVKM, per germline. V gave up 6 bases and J gave up 11 bases; unmatched junction bases: 14. CDR3: CASSRPGQGAPRTQHF. For the CDR3, the DNA is TGTGCCAGCAGCCGTCCGGGACAGGGGGCCCCCCGGACCCAGCATTTT.

The genes are TRBV2 and TRBJ2-4; TRBD2 aligns across 11 bases. Per germline, CDR1 SNHLY and CDR2 FYNNEI. The V and J ends lost 6 bases and 0 bases, in that order; junction bases with no gene match: 4. The CDR3 runs to 16 residues. CDR3 DNA: TGTGCCAGCAGACTAGCGGGGGCCCTAGCCAAAAACATTCAGTACTTC. Translated: CASRLAGALAKNIQYF.

Concerning this clone: At one end the junction does not follow the germline gene, possibly because of a read error. The V and J genes are TRBV5-1 and TRBJ2-3; D may be TRBD2 (7 bases). The CDR3 length is 12 residues. Per germline, CDR1 SGHRS and CDR2 YFSETQ. CDR3 in DNA: TGCGCCAGCAGGGGGGAGGGGGGCCCGCAATATTTT. It is translated as CASRGEGGPQYF. Complete variable domain (other parts from reference TRBV5-1 and TRBJ2-3): KAGVTQTPRYLIKTRGQQVTLSCSPISGHRSVSWYQQTPGQGLQFLFEYFSETQRNKGNFPGRFSGRQFSNSRSEMNVSTLELGDSALYLCASRGEGGPQYFGPGTRLTVL.

V usage is TRBV5-5 and J usage is TRBJ2-1; D possibly corresponds to TRBD1 (5 bases). Trimming took 0 bases from V and 8 from J, leaving 12 bases between them. Looked up from germline, CDR1 is SGHKS and CDR2 is YYEKEE (reference sequence). The CDR3 contains 14 residues. The CDR3 spells CASSLEFVGDEQFF. For the CDR3, the DNA is TGTGCCAGCAGCTTGGAGTTTGTAGGGGATGAGCAGTTCTTC.

This clone has a handful of counts. This chain links TRBV7-9 with TRBJ2-7; 7 bases map to TRBD1. Germline V lookup: CDR1 SEHNR, CDR2 FQNEAQ (reference sequence). The CDR3 is 14 amino acids. Trimming removed 4 bases from V and 5 bases from J; junction bases left unmatched: 8. The CDR3 coding sequence is TGTGCCAGCAGCTCGTCCGGGACAGCTAACGAGCAGTACTTC. Amino acids: CASSSSGTANEQYF.

The chain couples TRBV29-1 to TRBJ2-7; a weak D match, TRBD1 (5 bases). Trimming took off 0 bases at V and 4 bases at J, with 10 bases between the two ends. The CDR3 spans 13 residues. Germline CDR1 reads SQVTM; CDR2 reads ANQGSEA. As DNA, the CDR3 is TGCAGCGTTGAAGATTCAACAGGTTACGAGCAGTACTTC. Translation gives CSVEDSTGYEQYF.

The chain combines TRBV3-1 (or the pseudogene TRBV3-2) with TRBJ2-2, with 7 positions matching TRBD1. J was trimmed by 3 bases and V by 6 bases; bases with no gene match: 7. This CDR3 is built from 15 residues. Germline assignment: CDR1 LGHDT and CDR2 YNNKEL (reference sequence). CDR3 sequence: CASRQPGTDTGELFF. The CDR3 DNA reads as TGTGCCAGCAGGCAACCCGGGACAGACACCGGGGAGCTGTTTTTT.

The genes are TRBV2 and TRBJ1-1; D remains ambiguous. The CDR3 has 13 amino acids. V lost 6 bases, J lost 4 bases, and 12 bases lay in between. Looked up from germline, CDR1 is SNHLY and CDR2 is FYNNEI. This CDR3 is CASRGIQSTEAFF. In nucleotides, the CDR3 is TGTGCCAGCAGGGGCATCCAGAGCACTGAAGCTTTCTTT. Supplemented by reference TRBV2 and TRBJ1-1, the full variable domain reads EPEVTQTPSHQVTQMGQEVILRCVPISNHLYFYWYRQILGQKVEFLVSFYNNEISEKSEIFDDQFSVERPDGSNFTLKIRSTKLEDSAMYFCASRGIQSTEAFFGQGTRLTVV.

V gene TRBV19 combines with J gene TRBJ2-3; D might be TRBD2 (7 bases). Germline V gene data show CDR1 as LNHDA and CDR2 as SQIVND (reference sequence). The V end lost 3 bases, the J end lost 4 bases, and 17 bases lay between the germline ends. The CDR3 extends over 16 amino acids. CDR3 in amino acids: CASSIYGGQVSDTQYF. In DNA, the CDR3 is TGTGCCAGTAGTATCTACGGGGGGCAGGTGTCAGATACGCAGTATTTT.

The chain has TRBV7-3 and TRBJ1-2, with 9 positions matching TRBD1. This CDR3 has 13 residues. V gave up 6 bases and J gave up 8 bases; unmatched junction bases: 7. The germline V gene has CDR1 SGHTA and CDR2 FQGTGA. The CDR3 region is CASSPGTGTGYTF. DNA of the CDR3: TGTGCCAGCAGTCCCGGGACAGGGACCGGCTACACCTTC.

The V and J genes are TRBV6-2 or TRBV6-3 and TRBJ2-1; TRBD2 aligns across 9 bases. V shed 1 base and J 6 bases; nucleotides not matched to a gene: 7. Germline V CDR1 and CDR2: MNHEY, SVGEGT. The CDR3 spans 16 residues. The CDR3 bases are TGTGCCAGCAGTTACTTCAGCGGGGGGCCCTTCAATGAGCAGTTCTTC. It is translated as CASSYFSGGPFNEQFF.

The chain recombines TRBV5-5 with TRBJ1-5; D perhaps matches TRBD1 (5 bases). The CDR3 runs 16 residues. The V and J ends lost 0 bases and 0 bases respectively, with 10 bases between them. Germline values: CDR1 SGHKS, CDR2 YYEKEE (reference sequence). This CDR3 reads CASSLADTYSNQPQHF. In DNA form, the CDR3 reads TGTGCCAGCAGCTTGGCGGACACATATAGCAATCAGCCCCAGCATTTT.

This clone was recorded once. CDR3 sequence reads: CASSSRTSYQPQHF. CDR3 coding DNA: TGTGCCAGCAGTTCCCGGACTTCCTATCAGCCCCAGCATTTT. This chain uses TRBV6-5 with TRBJ1-5; D unresolved. Germline V CDR1 and CDR2: MNHEY, SVGAGI. The CDR3 has 14 residues. V gave up 4 bases and J gave up 5 bases, with 12 bases separating them.

The chain recombines TRBV5-1 with TRBJ1-4; D is unresolved. V was trimmed by 0 bases and J by 8 bases, leaving 11 bases between them. Per germline, CDR1 SGHRS and CDR2 YFSETQ. CDR3 size: 14 residues. Written as DNA, the CDR3 is TGCGCCAGCAGCTTGGGTGGGCTTGGGGAAAAACTGTTTTTT. It specifies CASSLGGLGEKLFF. Combining the CDR3 with reference TRBV5-1 and TRBJ1-4 gives the whole variable domain KAGVTQTPRYLIKTRGQQVTLSCSPISGHRSVSWYQQTPGQGLQFLFEYFSETQRNKGNFPGRFSGRQFSNSRSEMNVSTLELGDSALYLCASSLGGLGEKLFFGSGTQLSVL.

V usage is TRBV12-3 or TRBV12-4 and J usage is TRBJ1-5; D perhaps matches TRBD1 (6 bases). V was shortened by 7 bases and J by 7 bases, with 14 bases between the two germline ends. This CDR3 region has 13 residues. The CDR3 protein is CASTFGRGQPQHF. CDR3 coding DNA: TGTGCCAGCACCTTCGGCAGGGGACAGCCCCAGCATTTT.

This clone has just a few counts. The rearrangement joins TRBV7-7 to TRBJ2-1, with 7 bases matching TRBD1. V gave up 5 bases and J gave up 8 bases; unmatched junction bases: 6. The CDR3 is made up of 13 amino acids. CDR1 is SSHAT, CDR2 FNYEAQ, per germline (reference sequence). CDR3 in amino acids: CASSLLTGYEQFF. For the CDR3, the DNA is TGTGCCAGCAGCCTCCTGACAGGGTATGAGCAGTTCTTC.

The rearrangement joins TRBV6-6 to TRBJ2-1; the match to TRBD2 covers 8 bases. With 7 bases clipped from V and 5 bases from J, the junction kept 10 bases outside the gene matches. CDR3 length equals 15 residues. Germline values: CDR1 MNHNY, CDR2 SVGAGI (reference sequence). CDR3 region: CASTLSGGGNNEQFF. The CDR3 coding sequence is TGTGCCAGCACCCTAAGCGGGGGAGGAAACAATGAGCAGTTCTTC.

This chain connects TRBV3-1 (or the pseudogene TRBV3-2) to TRBJ1-2, with unresolved D. V was cut by 1 base and J by 6 bases, with 9 bases left in between. The CDR3 extends over 13 amino acids. Germline CDR1 and CDR2: LGHDT and YNNKEL (reference sequence). CDR3 sequence: CASSQGIANGYTF. In nucleotides, the CDR3 is TGTGCCAGCAGCCAAGGGATAGCTAATGGCTACACCTTC.